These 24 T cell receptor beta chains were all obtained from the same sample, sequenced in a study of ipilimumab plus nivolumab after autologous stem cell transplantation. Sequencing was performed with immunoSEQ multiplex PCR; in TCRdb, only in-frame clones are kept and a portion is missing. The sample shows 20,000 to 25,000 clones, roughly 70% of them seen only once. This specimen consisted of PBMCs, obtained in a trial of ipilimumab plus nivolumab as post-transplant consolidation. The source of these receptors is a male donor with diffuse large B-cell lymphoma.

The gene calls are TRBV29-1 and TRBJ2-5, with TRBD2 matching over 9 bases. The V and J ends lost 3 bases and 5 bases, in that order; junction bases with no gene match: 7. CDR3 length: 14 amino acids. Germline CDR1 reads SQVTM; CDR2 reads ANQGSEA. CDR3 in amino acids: CSVEKRGAGETQYF. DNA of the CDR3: TGCAGCGTTGAGAAGCGGGGGGCCGGGGAGACCCAGTACTTC.

The CDR3 coding sequence is TGTGCCAGCAGCCTATTCGCAGGGGGCTATGGCTACACCTTC. Amino acid sequence: CASSLFAGGYGYTF. The rearrangement links TRBV7-9 to TRBJ1-2; TRBD1 aligns across 7 bases. The CDR3 consists of 14 residues. In germline, CDR1 is SEHNR, CDR2 FQNEAQ (reference sequence). V lost 5 bases, J lost 4 bases, and 7 bases stayed unmatched.

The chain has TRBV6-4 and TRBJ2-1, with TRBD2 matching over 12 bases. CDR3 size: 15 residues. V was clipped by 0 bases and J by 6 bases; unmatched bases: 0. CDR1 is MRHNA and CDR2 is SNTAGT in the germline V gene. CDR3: CASSDSTSGSNEQFF. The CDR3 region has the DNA TGTGCCAGCAGTGACTCGACTAGCGGGAGCAATGAGCAGTTCTTC.

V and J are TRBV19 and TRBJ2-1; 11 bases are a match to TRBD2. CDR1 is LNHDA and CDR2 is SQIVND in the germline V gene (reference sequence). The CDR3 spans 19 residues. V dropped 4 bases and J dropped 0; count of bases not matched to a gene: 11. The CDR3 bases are TGTGCCAGTAGTAAAAGGGGGCTAGCGGGAGGAAGCTCCTACAATGAGCAGTTCTTC. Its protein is CASSKRGLAGGSSYNEQFF.

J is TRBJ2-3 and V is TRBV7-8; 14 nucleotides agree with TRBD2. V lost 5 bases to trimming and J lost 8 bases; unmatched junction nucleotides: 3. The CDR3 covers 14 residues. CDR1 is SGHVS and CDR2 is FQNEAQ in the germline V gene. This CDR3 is CASSLGLAGGTQYF. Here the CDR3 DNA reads TGTGCCAGCAGCCTTGGACTAGCGGGAGGTACGCAGTATTTT.

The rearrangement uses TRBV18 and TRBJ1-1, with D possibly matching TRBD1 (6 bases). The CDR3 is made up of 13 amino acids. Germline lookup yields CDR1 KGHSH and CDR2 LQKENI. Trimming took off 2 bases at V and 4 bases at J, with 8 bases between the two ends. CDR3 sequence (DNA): TGTGCCAGCTCACCAGAGGGGGGCACTGAAGCTTTCTTT. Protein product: CASSPEGGTEAFF.

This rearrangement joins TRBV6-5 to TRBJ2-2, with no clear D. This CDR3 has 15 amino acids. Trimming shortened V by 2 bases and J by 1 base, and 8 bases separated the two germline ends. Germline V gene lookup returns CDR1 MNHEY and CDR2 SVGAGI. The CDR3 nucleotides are TGTGCCAGCAGTTACGGGGTAGGGAACACCGGGGAGCTGTTTTTT. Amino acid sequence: CASSYGVGNTGELFF.

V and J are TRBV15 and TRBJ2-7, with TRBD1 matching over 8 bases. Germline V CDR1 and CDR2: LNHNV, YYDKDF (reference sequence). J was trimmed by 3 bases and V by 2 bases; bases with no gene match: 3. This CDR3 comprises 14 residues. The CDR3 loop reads CATSRHRGNYEQYF. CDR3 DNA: TGTGCCACCAGCAGACACAGGGGGAACTACGAGCAGTACTTC.

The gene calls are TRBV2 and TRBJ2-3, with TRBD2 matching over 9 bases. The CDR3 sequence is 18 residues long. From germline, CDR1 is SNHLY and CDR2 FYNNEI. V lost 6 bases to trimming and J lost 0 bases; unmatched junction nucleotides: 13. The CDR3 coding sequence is TGTGCCAGCAGCCAACCCGGGGCTAGCGGGACGAGCACAGATACGCAGTATTTT. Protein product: CASSQPGASGTSTDTQYF.

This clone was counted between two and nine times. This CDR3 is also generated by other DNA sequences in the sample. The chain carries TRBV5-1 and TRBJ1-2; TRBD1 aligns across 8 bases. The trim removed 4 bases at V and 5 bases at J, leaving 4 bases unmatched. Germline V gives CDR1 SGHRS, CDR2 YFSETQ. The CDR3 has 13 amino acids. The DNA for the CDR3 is TGCGCCAGCAGCCCGACAGGGGTTTATGGCTACACCTTC. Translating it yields CASSPTGVYGYTF.

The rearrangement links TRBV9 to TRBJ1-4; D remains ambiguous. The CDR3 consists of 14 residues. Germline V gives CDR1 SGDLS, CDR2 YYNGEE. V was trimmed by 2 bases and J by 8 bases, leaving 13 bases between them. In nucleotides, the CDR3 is TGTGCCAGCAGCGTCAACCTCTATGGAGAAAAACTGTTTTTT. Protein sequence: CASSVNLYGEKLFF.

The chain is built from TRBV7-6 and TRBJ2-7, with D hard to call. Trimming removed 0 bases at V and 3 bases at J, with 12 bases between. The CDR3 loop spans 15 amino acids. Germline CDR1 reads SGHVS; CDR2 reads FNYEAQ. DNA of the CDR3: TGTGCCAGCAGCTTAGCAGTCGGACCCCACTACGAGCAGTACTTC. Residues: CASSLAVGPHYEQYF.

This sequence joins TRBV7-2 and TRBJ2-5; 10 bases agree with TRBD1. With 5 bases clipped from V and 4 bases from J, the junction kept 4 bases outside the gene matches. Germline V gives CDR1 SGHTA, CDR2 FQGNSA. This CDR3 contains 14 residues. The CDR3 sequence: CASSIRDRGETQYF. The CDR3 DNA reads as TGTGCCAGCAGCATCCGGGACAGGGGAGAGACCCAGTACTTC.

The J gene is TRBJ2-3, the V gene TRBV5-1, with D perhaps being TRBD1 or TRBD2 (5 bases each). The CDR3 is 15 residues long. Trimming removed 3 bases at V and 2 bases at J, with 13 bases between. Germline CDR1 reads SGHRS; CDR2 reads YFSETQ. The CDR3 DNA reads TGCGCCAGCAGCTCCGGGTGGGGGAACACAGATACGCAGTATTTT. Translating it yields CASSSGWGNTDTQYF.

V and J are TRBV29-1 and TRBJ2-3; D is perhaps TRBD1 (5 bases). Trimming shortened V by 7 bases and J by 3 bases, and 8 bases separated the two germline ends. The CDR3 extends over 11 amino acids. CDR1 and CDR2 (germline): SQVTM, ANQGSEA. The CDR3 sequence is CSGAGTDTQYF. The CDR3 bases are TGCAGCGGAGCAGGGACAGATACGCAGTATTTT.

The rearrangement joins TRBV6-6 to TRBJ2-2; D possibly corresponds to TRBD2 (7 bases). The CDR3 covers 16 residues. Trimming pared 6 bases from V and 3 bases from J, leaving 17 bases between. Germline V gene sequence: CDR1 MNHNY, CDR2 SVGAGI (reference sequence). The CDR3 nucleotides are TGTGCCAGCAGGCGAGGGGGGGGCCGGGACACCGGGGAGCTGTTTTTT. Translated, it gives CASRRGGGRDTGELFF.

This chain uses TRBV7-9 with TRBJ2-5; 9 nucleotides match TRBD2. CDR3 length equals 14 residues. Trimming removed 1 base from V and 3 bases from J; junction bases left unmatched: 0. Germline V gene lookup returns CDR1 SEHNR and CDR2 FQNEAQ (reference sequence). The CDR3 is CASSLGLAEETQYF. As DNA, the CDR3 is TGTGCCAGCAGCTTAGGACTAGCGGAAGAGACCCAGTACTTC.

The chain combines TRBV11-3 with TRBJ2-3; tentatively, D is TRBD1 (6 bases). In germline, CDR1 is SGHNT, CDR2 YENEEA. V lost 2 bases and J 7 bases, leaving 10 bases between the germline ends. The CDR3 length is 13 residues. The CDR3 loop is CASSLSGTNTQYF. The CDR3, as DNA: TGTGCCAGCAGCTTATCCGGGACAAATACGCAGTATTTT.

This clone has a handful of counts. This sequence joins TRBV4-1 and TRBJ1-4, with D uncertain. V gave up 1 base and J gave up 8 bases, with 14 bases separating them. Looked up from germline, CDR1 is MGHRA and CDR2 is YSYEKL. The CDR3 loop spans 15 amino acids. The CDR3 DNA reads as TGCGCCAGCAGCCAAGTAGACGTGGGGAACGAAAAACTGTTTTTT. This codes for CASSQVDVGNEKLFF.

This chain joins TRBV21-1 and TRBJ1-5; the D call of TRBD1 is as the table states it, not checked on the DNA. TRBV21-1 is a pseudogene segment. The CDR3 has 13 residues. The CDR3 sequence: CASSSTGNQPQHF. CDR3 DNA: TGTGCCAGCAGCTCAACAGGGAATCAGCCCCAGCATTTT.

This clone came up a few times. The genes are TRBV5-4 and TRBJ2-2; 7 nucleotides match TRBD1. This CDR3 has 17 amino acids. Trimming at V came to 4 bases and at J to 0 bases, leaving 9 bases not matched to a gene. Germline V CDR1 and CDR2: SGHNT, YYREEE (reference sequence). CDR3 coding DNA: TGTGCCAGCAGCCCCAATTCCGGGACAGCGAACACCGGGGAGCTGTTTTTT. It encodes CASSPNSGTANTGELFF.

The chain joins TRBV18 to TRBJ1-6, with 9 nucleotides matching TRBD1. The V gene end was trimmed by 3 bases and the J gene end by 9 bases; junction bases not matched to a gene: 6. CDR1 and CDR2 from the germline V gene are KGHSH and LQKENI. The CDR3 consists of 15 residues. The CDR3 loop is CASSPSRGQGSPLHF. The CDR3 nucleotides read TGTGCCAGCTCACCTAGCAGGGGACAGGGTTCACCCCTCCACTTT.

The CDR3 region is CASSLSRGGSYEQYF. CDR3 coding DNA: TGCGCCAGCAGCCTTAGTAGGGGGGGGTCCTACGAGCAGTACTTC. The chain joins TRBV4-1 to TRBJ2-7, with a possible D match to TRBD2 (7 bases). V was trimmed by 4 bases and J by 1 base, leaving 14 bases between them. Germline lookup yields CDR1 MGHRA and CDR2 YSYEKL. This CDR3 is 15 amino acids long.

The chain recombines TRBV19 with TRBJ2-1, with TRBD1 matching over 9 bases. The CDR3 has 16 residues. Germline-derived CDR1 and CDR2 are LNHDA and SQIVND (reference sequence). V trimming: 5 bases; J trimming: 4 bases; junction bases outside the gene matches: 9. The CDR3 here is CASSAGDRVLYNEQFF. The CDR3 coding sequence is TGTGCCAGTAGTGCGGGGGACAGGGTGCTTTACAATGAGCAGTTCTTC.